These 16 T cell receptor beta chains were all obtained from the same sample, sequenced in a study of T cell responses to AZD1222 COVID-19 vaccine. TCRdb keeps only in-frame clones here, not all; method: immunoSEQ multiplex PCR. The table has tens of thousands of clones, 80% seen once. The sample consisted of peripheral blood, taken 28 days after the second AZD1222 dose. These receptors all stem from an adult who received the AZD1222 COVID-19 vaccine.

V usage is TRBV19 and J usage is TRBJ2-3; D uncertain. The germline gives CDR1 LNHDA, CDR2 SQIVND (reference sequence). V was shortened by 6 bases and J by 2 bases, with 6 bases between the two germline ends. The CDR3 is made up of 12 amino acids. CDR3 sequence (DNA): TGTGCCAGTAGAGACTCCACAGATACGCAGTATTTT. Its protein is CASRDSTDTQYF.

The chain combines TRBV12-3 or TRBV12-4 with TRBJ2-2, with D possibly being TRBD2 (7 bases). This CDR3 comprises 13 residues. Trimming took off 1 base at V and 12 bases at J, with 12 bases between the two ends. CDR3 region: CASSLVGGAKLFF. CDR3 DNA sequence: TGTGCCAGCAGTTTAGTTGGGGGGGCTAAGCTGTTTTTT.

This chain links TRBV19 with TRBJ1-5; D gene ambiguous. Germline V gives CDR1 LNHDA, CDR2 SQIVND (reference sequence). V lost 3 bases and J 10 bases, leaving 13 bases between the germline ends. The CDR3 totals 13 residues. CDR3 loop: CASSIGNYKPQHF. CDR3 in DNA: TGTGCCAGTAGTATTGGGAACTATAAACCCCAGCATTTT.

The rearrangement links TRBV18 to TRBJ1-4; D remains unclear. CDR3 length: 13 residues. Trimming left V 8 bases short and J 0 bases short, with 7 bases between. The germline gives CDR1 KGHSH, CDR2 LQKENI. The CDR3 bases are TGTGCCAGCCAAAGAGCAACTAATGAAAAACTGTTTTTT. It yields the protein CASQRATNEKLFF.

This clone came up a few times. The CDR3 spells CAISESGTGLNTEAFF. The CDR3 region has the DNA TGTGCCATCAGTGAGTCCGGGACAGGTTTAAACACTGAAGCTTTCTTT. The gene calls are TRBV10-3 and TRBJ1-1; 8 bases match TRBD1. The CDR3 length is 16 residues. The ends lost 0 bases at V and 2 bases at J; junction bases unmatched: 5. Per the germline V gene, CDR1 is ENHRY and CDR2 is SYGVKD.

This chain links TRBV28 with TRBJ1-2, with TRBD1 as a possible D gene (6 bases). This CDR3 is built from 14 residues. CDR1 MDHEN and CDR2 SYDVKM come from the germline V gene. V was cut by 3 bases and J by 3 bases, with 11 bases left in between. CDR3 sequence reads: CASSFKGDYYGYTF. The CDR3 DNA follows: TGTGCCAGCAGTTTTAAGGGGGATTACTATGGCTACACCTTC.

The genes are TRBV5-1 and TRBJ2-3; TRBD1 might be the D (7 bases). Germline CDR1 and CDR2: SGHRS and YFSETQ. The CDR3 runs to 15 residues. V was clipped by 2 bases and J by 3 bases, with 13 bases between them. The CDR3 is CASSFGQGGTDTQYF. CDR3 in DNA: TGCGCCAGCAGCTTTGGGCAGGGGGGTACAGATACGCAGTATTTT.

CDR3 loop: CASSQMDKAYEQYF. CDR3 nucleotides: TGTGCCAGCAGCCAAATGGACAAGGCCTACGAGCAGTACTTC. The chain links TRBV3-1 (or the pseudogene TRBV3-2) to TRBJ2-7; perhaps TRBD1 as D (5 bases). The CDR3 covers 14 residues. The V end was cut by 2 bases, the J end by 2 bases, with 10 bases between. CDR1 and CDR2 from the germline V gene are LGHDT and YNNKEL (reference sequence).

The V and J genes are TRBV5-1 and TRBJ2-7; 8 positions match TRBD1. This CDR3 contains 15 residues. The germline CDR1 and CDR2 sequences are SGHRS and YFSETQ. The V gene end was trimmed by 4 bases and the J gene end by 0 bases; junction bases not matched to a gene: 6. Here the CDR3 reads CASSPTDRVSYEQYF. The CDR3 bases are TGCGCCAGCAGCCCAACGGACAGGGTCTCCTACGAGCAGTACTTC.

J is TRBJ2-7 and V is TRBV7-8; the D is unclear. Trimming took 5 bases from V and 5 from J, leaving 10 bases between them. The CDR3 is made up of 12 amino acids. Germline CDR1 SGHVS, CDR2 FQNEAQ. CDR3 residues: CASSPPSDEQYF. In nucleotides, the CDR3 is TGTGCCAGCAGCCCCCCCAGCGACGAGCAGTACTTC.

The CDR3 here is CASSSTGFGYTF. CDR3 in DNA: TGTGCCAGTAGTTCGACAGGCTTTGGCTACACCTTC. The V gene is TRBV19, the J gene TRBJ1-2; D is possibly TRBD1 (6 bases). The ends were cut back, 5 bases at V and 7 bases at J, with 11 bases in the middle. In germline, CDR1 is LNHDA, CDR2 SQIVND (reference sequence). This CDR3 is built from 12 residues.

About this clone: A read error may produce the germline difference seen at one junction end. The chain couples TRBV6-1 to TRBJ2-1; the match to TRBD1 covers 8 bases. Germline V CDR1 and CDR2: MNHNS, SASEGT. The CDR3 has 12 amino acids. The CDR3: CASSEPGQAGLF. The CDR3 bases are TGTGCCAGCAGTGAACCGGGACAGGCTGGACTCTTC.

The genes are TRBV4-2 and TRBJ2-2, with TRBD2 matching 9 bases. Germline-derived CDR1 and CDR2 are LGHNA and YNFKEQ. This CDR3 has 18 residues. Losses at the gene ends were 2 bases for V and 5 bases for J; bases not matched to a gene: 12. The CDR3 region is CASSQSFQAGGGTGELFF. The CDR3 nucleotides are TGTGCCAGCAGCCAATCCTTTCAAGCGGGGGGCGGTACCGGGGAGCTGTTTTTT.

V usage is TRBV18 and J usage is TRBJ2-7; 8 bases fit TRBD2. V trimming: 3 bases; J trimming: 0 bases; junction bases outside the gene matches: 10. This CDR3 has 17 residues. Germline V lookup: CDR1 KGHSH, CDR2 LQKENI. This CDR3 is CASSPAPPGGTSYEQYF. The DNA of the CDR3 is TGTGCCAGCTCACCGGCCCCTCCGGGGGGGACCTCCTACGAGCAGTACTTC.

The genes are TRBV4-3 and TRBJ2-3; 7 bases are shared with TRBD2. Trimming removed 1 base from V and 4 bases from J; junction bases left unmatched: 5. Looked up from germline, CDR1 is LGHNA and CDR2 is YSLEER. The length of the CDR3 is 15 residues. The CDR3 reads CASSQGLGGADTQYF. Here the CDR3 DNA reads TGCGCCAGCAGCCAAGGTTTGGGGGGGGCAGATACGCAGTATTTT.

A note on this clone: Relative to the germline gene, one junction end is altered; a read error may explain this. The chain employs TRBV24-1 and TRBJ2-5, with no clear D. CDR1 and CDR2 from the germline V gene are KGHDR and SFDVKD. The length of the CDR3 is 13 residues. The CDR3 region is CATSDLYQETQYF. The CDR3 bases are TGTGCCACCAGTGATTTGTACCAGGAGACCCAGTACTTC.